Below are 11 T cell receptor beta chains sequenced from a single sample in a study of T cell responses to AZD1222 COVID-19 vaccine. Clones were sequenced by immunoSEQ multiplex PCR, and TCRdb holds only the in-frame ones, with some missing. The repertoire holds some 150,000 clones, with 92% as singletons. The sample here was peripheral blood, taken on day 0 of MenACWY control vaccination. These receptors all stem from an adult in good health.

V usage is TRBV20-1 and J usage is TRBJ2-1; no clear D gene. V was cut by 3 bases and J by 5 bases, with 11 bases left in between. This CDR3 contains 13 residues. Per germline, CDR1 DFQATT and CDR2 SNEGSKA (reference sequence). For the CDR3, the DNA is TGCAGTGCTAGTGTTCCAGCCAACAATGAGCAGTTCTTC. It codes for CSASVPANNEQFF.

The rearrangement uses TRBV2 and TRBJ1-3, with 8 bases identical to TRBD1. The CDR3 runs to 13 residues. Trimming removed 6 bases from V and 3 bases from J; junction bases left unmatched: 1. CDR1 is SNHLY and CDR2 is FYNNEI in the germline V gene. The CDR3, as DNA: TGTGCCAGCAGAACAGGGGGTGGAAACACCATATATTTT. This encodes CASRTGGGNTIYF.

The chain carries TRBV28 and TRBJ1-5, with D perhaps TRBD1 (5 bases). Trimming pared 2 bases from V and 0 bases from J, leaving 8 bases between. This CDR3 is built from 15 residues. The V gene's germline CDR1 is MDHEN and CDR2 SYDVKM. The CDR3 loop is CASSLRTNSNQPQHF. Here the CDR3 DNA reads TGTGCCAGCAGTTTAAGGACAAATAGCAATCAGCCCCAGCATTTT.

The chain employs TRBV2 and TRBJ2-3; possible D gene TRBD2, 6 bases. V shed 8 bases and J shed 2 bases, with 11 bases lying between them. The germline V gene has CDR1 SNHLY and CDR2 FYNNEI. There are 13 residues in the CDR3. The CDR3 nucleotides read TGTGCCAGCCCCCTAGCGAACACAGATACGCAGTATTTT. Encoded protein: CASPLANTDTQYF. The full variable domain, completed using reference TRBV2 and TRBJ2-3, is EPEVTQTPSHQVTQMGQEVILRCVPISNHLYFYWYRQILGQKVEFLVSFYNNEISEKSEIFDDQFSVERPDGSNFTLKIRSTKLEDSAMYFCASPLANTDTQYFGPGTRLTVL.

The chain employs TRBV11-1 and TRBJ2-2; 10 bases align to TRBD2. Germline-derived CDR1 and CDR2 are SGHAT and FQDESV (reference sequence). Trimming cost V 8 bases and J 3 bases; bases outside gene matches: 6. The CDR3 consists of 15 residues. Written as DNA, the CDR3 is TGTGCCAGCTCAGGGGGACTAGCGTACACCGGGGAGCTGTTTTTT. It yields the protein CASSGGLAYTGELFF.

The chain recombines TRBV12-3 or TRBV12-4 with TRBJ2-7, with D unclear. The V end was cut by 6 bases, the J end by 7 bases, with 10 bases between. This CDR3 spans 11 amino acids. The chain's CDR3 is CASRKLREQYF. In DNA form, the CDR3 reads TGTGCCAGCAGGAAGTTGAGGGAGCAGTACTTC.

This clone was seen once. The chain employs TRBV7-3 and TRBJ2-2, with a weak D call TRBD2 (5 bases). The CDR3 totals 12 residues. The V gene's germline CDR1 is SGHTA and CDR2 FQGTGA. Trimming stripped 3 bases from V and 7 bases from J, with 6 bases between. Written as DNA, the CDR3 is TGTGCCAGCAGCTTGGAGGACGGGGAGCTGTTTTTT. It specifies CASSLEDGELFF.

This clone was counted only a few times. The genes are TRBV3-1 (or the pseudogene TRBV3-2) and TRBJ2-7; D is unclear. V was shortened by 4 bases and J by 1 base, with 17 bases between the two germline ends. Per the germline V gene, CDR1 is LGHDT and CDR2 is YNNKEL (reference sequence). The CDR3 consists of 16 residues. In nucleotides, the CDR3 is TGTGCCAGCAGCCCACGTCAAGCGTCGACATCCTACGAGCAGTACTTC. This gives the protein CASSPRQASTSYEQYF.

The chain carries TRBV18 and TRBJ1-5; D not resolved. The V gene lost 2 bases and the J gene lost 6 bases, with 11 bases spanning the gap. Germline loops: CDR1 KGHSH, CDR2 LQKENI. The CDR3 length is 14 residues. The chain's CDR3 is CASSPSATGQPQHF. For the CDR3, the DNA is TGTGCCAGCTCACCATCGGCCACGGGTCAGCCCCAGCATTTT.

The gene calls are TRBV6-4 and TRBJ2-1; no firm D call. V was trimmed by 5 bases and J by 7 bases, leaving 15 bases between them. The CDR3 consists of 14 residues. CDR1 and CDR2 from the germline V gene are MRHNA and SNTAGT. CDR3 sequence reads: CASSSDLVGNEQFF. The CDR3 nucleotides are TGTGCCAGCAGTTCGGACCTCGTGGGGAATGAGCAGTTCTTC.

The rearrangement joins TRBV4-1 to TRBJ1-2, with a tentative D call TRBD1 (6 bases). Trimming cost V 1 base and J 8 bases, with 14 bases left between them. The CDR3 runs 14 residues. Germline lookup yields CDR1 MGHRA and CDR2 YSYEKL. The chain's CDR3 is CASSQGGQRQGYTF. The CDR3 region has the DNA TGCGCCAGCAGCCAAGGGGGGCAAAGGCAGGGCTACACCTTC.